Listed here are 22 T cell receptor beta chains from one sample, sequenced in a study of shared clonotypes between healthy human individuals. The method was immunoSEQ multiplex PCR; TCRdb's version includes in-frame clones alone and lacks a portion of them. This table has about 450,000 clones, roughly 77% appearing once. Sequenced input: PBMCs. These receptors were collected from a woman between 40 and 55 years old in good health. Some clones in this sample may be carry-over from other donors' samples.

The rearrangement uses TRBV4-3 and TRBJ2-1; 8 bases agree with TRBD2. This CDR3 has 17 residues. The germline V gene encodes CDR1 LGHNA and CDR2 YSLEER. Trimming at V came to 3 bases and at J to 6 bases, leaving 13 bases not matched to a gene. This CDR3 reads CASSHGGWAGGFNEQFF. DNA of the CDR3: TGCGCCAGCAGCCATGGAGGTTGGGCGGGAGGTTTCAATGAGCAGTTCTTC.

The genes are TRBV5-1 and TRBJ1-4; 8 nucleotides agree with TRBD1. J lost 3 bases, V lost 4 bases, and 2 bases had no gene match. The germline CDR1 and CDR2 sequences are SGHRS and YFSETQ. The CDR3 extends over 14 amino acids. The chain's CDR3 is CASSPDRANEKLFF. The CDR3, as DNA: TGCGCCAGCAGCCCGGACAGGGCTAATGAAAAACTGTTTTTT.

The V call is TRBV11-2, the J call TRBJ2-2; weak D call: TRBD1 (6 bases). The CDR3 extends over 15 amino acids. Trimming pared 4 bases from V and 4 bases from J, leaving 13 bases between. CDR1 is SGHAT and CDR2 is FQNNGV in the germline V gene. The DNA of the CDR3 is TGTGCCAGCAGCTCCGGACAGAGAAGCACCGGGGAGCTGTTTTTT. Protein product: CASSSGQRSTGELFF.

This clone was seen only a few times. V is TRBV11-2 and J is TRBJ1-2; no clear D gene. Looked up from germline, CDR1 is SGHAT and CDR2 is FQNNGV. Trimming stripped 1 base from V and 7 bases from J, with 7 bases between. There are 12 residues in the CDR3. The CDR3: CASSLGSTGYTF. The CDR3 nucleotides are TGTGCCAGCAGCTTAGGTAGCACTGGCTACACCTTC.

The chain has TRBV28 and TRBJ2-7, with D unresolved. The germline gives CDR1 MDHEN, CDR2 SYDVKM. Trimming removed 5 bases at V and 3 bases at J, with 8 bases between. CDR3 length: 12 amino acids. CDR3 bases: TGTGCCAGCAGTCCCCCGGGCTACGAGCAGTACTTC. Amino acids: CASSPPGYEQYF.

This clone was observed a few times. The V call is TRBV4-1, the J call TRBJ1-1; D is perhaps TRBD1 (6 bases). With 3 bases removed from V and 3 bases from J, the gap between germline ends came to 11 bases. The CDR3 has 14 amino acids. CDR1 and CDR2 from the germline V gene are MGHRA and YSYEKL. The CDR3 nucleotides are TGCGCCAGCAGCCAGGACAGAACTTACACTGAAGCTTTCTTT. Translating gives CASSQDRTYTEAFF.

V and J are TRBV9 and TRBJ2-1; TRBD2 matches at 9 bases. Per germline, CDR1 SGDLS and CDR2 YYNGEE. V was pared by 0 bases and J by 9 bases, with 10 bases of the junction left unmatched. CDR3 length equals 16 residues. The CDR3 loop is CASSVGAGGPQGEQFF. CDR3 DNA sequence: TGTGCCAGCAGCGTAGGGGCGGGAGGGCCCCAGGGTGAGCAGTTCTTC.

This chain joins TRBV27 and TRBJ1-5; D gene ambiguous. The V gene's germline CDR1 is MNHEY and CDR2 SMNVEV (reference sequence). CDR3 length: 15 residues. Trimming left V 4 bases short and J 4 bases short, with 14 bases between. The CDR3: CASSSHDGDNQPQHF. The CDR3 DNA reads as TGTGCCAGCAGTTCCCACGACGGGGATAATCAGCCCCAGCATTTT.

The CDR3, as DNA: TGTGCCAGCTCACCACCCGGAGAGGAAAAACTGTTTTTT. Its protein product is CASSPPGEEKLFF. The chain employs TRBV18 and TRBJ1-4, with D unresolved. Deletions cut 0 bases from V and 8 bases from J, with 7 bases between. Germline CDR1 KGHSH, CDR2 LQKENI. This CDR3 has 13 amino acids.

The chain couples TRBV2 to TRBJ1-6; D unresolved. CDR1 and CDR2 (germline): SNHLY, FYNNEI. Trimming removed 4 bases from V and 7 bases from J, with 2 bases in between. This CDR3 has 11 residues. The CDR3 region is CASSVNSPLHF. CDR3 nucleotide sequence: TGTGCCAGCAGTGTAAATTCACCCCTCCACTTT.

This clone was counted between two and nine times. The chain employs TRBV20-1 and TRBJ2-7; D unclear. Germline CDR1 is DFQATT and CDR2 is SNEGSKA (reference sequence). This CDR3 spans 10 amino acids. Between the trimmed V and J ends, which lost 6 bases and 7 bases, there was a span of 10 bases. CDR3 bases: TGCAGTGCCCGTTGGCGGGAGCAGTACTTC. Translating it yields CSARWREQYF.

A note on this clone: Germline and junction disagree at one end, which may indicate a read error. The chain carries TRBV5-1 and TRBJ1-2, with D possibly being TRBD1 (6 bases). Germline-derived CDR1 and CDR2 are SGHRS and YFSETQ. CDR3 length equals 18 residues. The DNA for the CDR3 is TGCGCCAGCAGGTTGGGCCTCAGGGGAGCGAGGCATAACTATGGCTACACCTTC. It yields the protein CASRLGLRGARHNYGYTF.

A single count supports this clone. This chain joins TRBV28 and TRBJ1-5; D not certain. CDR1 and CDR2 (germline): MDHEN, SYDVKM. Trimming took off 5 bases at V and 0 bases at J, with 14 bases between the two ends. The CDR3 has 16 residues. The CDR3 is CASSPPGRNSNQPQHF. The CDR3 nucleotides read TGTGCCAGCAGTCCCCCCGGACGTAATAGCAATCAGCCCCAGCATTTT.

This chain uses TRBV4-1 with TRBJ2-2, with D uncertain. In germline, CDR1 is MGHRA, CDR2 YSYEKL. The CDR3 has 15 residues. Trimming shortened V by 1 base and J by 1 base, and 7 bases separated the two germline ends. This CDR3 is CASSQVTRNTGELFF. CDR3 DNA sequence: TGCGCCAGCAGCCAAGTTACAAGGAACACCGGGGAGCTGTTTTTT.

This clone showed up just once. Relative to the germline gene, one junction end is altered; a read error may explain this. Other DNA variants within this sample encode the same CDR3. The V and J genes are TRBV30 and TRBJ1-5; the D is unclear. The germline CDR1 and CDR2 sequences are GTSNPN and SVGIG (reference sequence). This CDR3 region has 13 residues. The CDR3 region is CAWGNGGNQPQHF. DNA of the CDR3: TGTGCCTGGGGCAACGGTGGCAATCAGCCCCAGCACTTT.

For the CDR3, the DNA is TGTGCCAGCAGTGACCAGGGACGGGGGCAGCCCCAGCATTTT. Translating gives CASSDQGRGQPQHF. V usage is TRBV2 and J usage is TRBJ1-5; D perhaps matches TRBD1 (5 bases). The CDR3 covers 14 residues. Trimming pared 3 bases from V and 7 bases from J, leaving 13 bases between. Germline lookup yields CDR1 SNHLY and CDR2 FYNNEI.

The chain employs TRBV7-9 and TRBJ1-2; D is undetermined. CDR3 length: 14 amino acids. V gave up 5 bases and J gave up 2 bases, with 12 bases separating them. Germline CDR1 reads SEHNR; CDR2 reads FQNEAQ (reference sequence). This CDR3 reads CASSPYGVNYGYTF. The CDR3 nucleotides are TGTGCCAGCAGCCCGTACGGGGTCAACTATGGCTACACCTTC.

V is TRBV7-6 and J is TRBJ2-1; 9 nucleotides line up with TRBD2. The CDR3 runs to 14 residues. Germline V gene lookup returns CDR1 SGHVS and CDR2 FNYEAQ. J was trimmed by 8 bases and V by 6 bases; bases with no gene match: 8. CDR3 coding DNA: TGTGCCAGCAGTTTAAGCGGGAGGACGGATGAGCAGTTCTTC. Its protein product is CASSLSGRTDEQFF.

This clone was recorded only once. The V gene is TRBV7-6, the J gene TRBJ2-7; tentatively, D is TRBD2 (5 bases). CDR1 and CDR2 (germline): SGHVS, FNYEAQ. This CDR3 is built from 14 residues. V lost 1 base to trimming and J lost 6 bases, with 13 bases between them. The CDR3 DNA is TGTGCCAGCAGCTTAGGGCCAGCGGTGTCCGAGCAGTACTTC. Translating it yields CASSLGPAVSEQYF.

This chain joins TRBV7-9 and TRBJ2-2; D is ambiguous. The CDR3 runs 13 residues. The V gene's germline CDR1 is SEHNR and CDR2 FQNEAQ (reference sequence). The germline V and J ends were trimmed by 8 bases and 8 bases, with 15 bases remaining between them. The CDR3 here is CASGPWGGGELFF. In nucleotides, the CDR3 is TGTGCCAGCGGACCCTGGGGTGGTGGGGAGCTGTTTTTT.

Note on this clone: A far larger clone is a single base away, which makes a read error likely. Additional DNA sequences in this sample encode the identical CDR3. V gene TRBV28 combines with J gene TRBJ2-7; D not certain. In germline, CDR1 is MDHEN, CDR2 SYDVKM. V lost 6 bases and J 4 bases, leaving 22 bases between the germline ends. The CDR3 loop spans 16 amino acids. CDR3 in amino acids: CASSDPGHTPFYEQYF. CDR3 bases: TGTGCCAGCAGCGACCCTGGGCACACTCCGTTTTACGAGCAGTACTTC.

J is TRBJ1-5 and V is TRBV6-4, with D perhaps matching TRBD1 (5 bases). This CDR3 has 18 amino acids. Germline V lookup: CDR1 MRHNA, CDR2 SNTAGT. V was pared by 8 bases and J by 0 bases, with 23 bases between. CDR3 nucleotides: TGTGCCAGCCGGGGCGGCCGATCCAGGCGGGATAGCAATCAGCCCCAGCATTTT. This encodes CASRGGRSRRDSNQPQHF.